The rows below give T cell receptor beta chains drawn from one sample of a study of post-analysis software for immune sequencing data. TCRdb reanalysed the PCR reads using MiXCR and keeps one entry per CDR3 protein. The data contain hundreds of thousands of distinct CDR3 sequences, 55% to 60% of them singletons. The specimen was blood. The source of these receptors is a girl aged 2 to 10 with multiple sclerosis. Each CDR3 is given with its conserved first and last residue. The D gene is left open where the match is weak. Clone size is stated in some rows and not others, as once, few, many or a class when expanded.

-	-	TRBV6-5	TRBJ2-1	TGTGCCAGCAGTTCTAGCAAGAAGGGGCACAATGAGCAGTTCTTC	CASSSSKKGHNEQFF
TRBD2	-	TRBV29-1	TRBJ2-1	TGCAGCGTTGTGTTAGCGGGAGGCCTTGAGCAGTTCTTC	CSVVLAGGLEQFF
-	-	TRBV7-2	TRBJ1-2	TGTGCCAGCAGCTTAGTAGTTCAGGGCCGAGGCTACACCTTC	CASSLVVQGRGYTF
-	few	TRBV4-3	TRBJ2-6	TGCGCCAGCAGCCAGCCCCTTAACTCTGGGGCCAACGTCCTGACTTTC	CASSQPLNSGANVLTF
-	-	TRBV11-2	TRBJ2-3	TGTGCCAGCAGCCAACTCCAGCGGGCCAATACGCAGTATTTT	CASSQLQRANTQYF
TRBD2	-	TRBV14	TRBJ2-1	TGTGCCAGCAGCCGGACTAGTCTGAATGAGCAGTTCTTC	CASSRTSLNEQFF
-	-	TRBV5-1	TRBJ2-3	TGCGCCAGCAGCTTGGACCAGAGAGGTACAGATACGCAGTATTTT	CASSLDQRGTDTQYF
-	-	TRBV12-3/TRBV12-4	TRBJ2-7	TGTGCCGGCAGCCCCGGGGTAGACCACGAGCAGTACTTC	CAGSPGVDHEQYF
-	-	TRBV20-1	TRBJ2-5	TGCAGTGCTAGAGATGGGGGCGGGGCTGGTGAGACCCAGTACTTC	CSARDGGGAGETQYF
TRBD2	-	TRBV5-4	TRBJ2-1	TGTGCCAGCAGCTGGGGACTAGCGGGAGGGCTTTGGGAGCAGTTCTTC	CASSWGLAGGLWEQFF
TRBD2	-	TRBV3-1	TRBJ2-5	TGTGCCAGCAGCCAAGATTCCACTAGCGGGCCAGGGGAGACCCAGTACTTC	CASSQDSTSGPGETQYF
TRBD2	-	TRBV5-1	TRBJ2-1	TGCGCCAGCAGCTCCCCAGCGGGAGGAGGGGGCAATGAGCAGTTCTTC	CASSSPAGGGGNEQFF
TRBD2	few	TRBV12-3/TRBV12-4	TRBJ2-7	TGTGCCAGCAGTGATCCCGGGACTAATTACGAGCAGTACTTC	CASSDPGTNYEQYF
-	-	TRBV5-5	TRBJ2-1	TGTGCCAGCAGCTTGGCCGGCAGGGACTTAATTGCGCAGTTCTTC	CASSLAGRDLIAQFF
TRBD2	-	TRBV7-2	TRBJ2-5	TGTGCCAGCAGCTTATATTTTCTAGCGGGGGACCAAGAGACCCAGTACTTC	CASSLYFLAGDQETQYF
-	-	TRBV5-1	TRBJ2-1	TGCGCCAGCGCCGCTCCCGGGACGGCCAACAATGAGCAGTTCTTC	CASAAPGTANNEQFF
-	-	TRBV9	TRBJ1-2	TGTGCCAGCAGCGTACTGAGTGCCCACTTTTATGGCTACACCTTC	CASSVLSAHFYGYTF
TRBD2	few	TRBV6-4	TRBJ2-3	TGTGCCAGCAGTGACTGGGGAGGGGGCACAGATACGCAGTATTTT	CASSDWGGGTDTQYF
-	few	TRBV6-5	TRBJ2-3	TGTGCCAGTAGGCACACAGATACGCAGTATTTT	CASRHTDTQYF
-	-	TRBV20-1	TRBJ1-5	TGCAGTGCTAGCCTCCCCGAGGGGGGACAGCCCCAGCATTTT	CSASLPEGGQPQHF
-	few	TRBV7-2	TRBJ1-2	TGTGCCAGCAGCTTATCGGGCAGCCTCTATGGCTACACCTTC	CASSLSGSLYGYTF
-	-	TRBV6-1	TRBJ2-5	TGTGCCAGCAGTGAAGAATGGCCGACACCGAGGTACTTC	CASSEEWPTPRYF
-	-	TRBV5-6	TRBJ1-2	TGTGCCAGCAGCGTGTCGGCCGTATATGGCTACACCTTC	CASSVSAVYGYTF
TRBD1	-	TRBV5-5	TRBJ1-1	TGTGCCAGCAGCCGCACAGGGGGCGGTGAGAACACTGAAGCTTTCTTT	CASSRTGGGENTEAFF
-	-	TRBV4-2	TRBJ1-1	TGTGCCAGCAGCCAACATAAAGGGGGAGAGAACACTGAAGCTTTCTTT	CASSQHKGGENTEAFF
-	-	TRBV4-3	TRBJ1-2	TGCGCCAGCAGCCAAGATAACACATATGGCTACACCTTC	CASSQDNTYGYTF
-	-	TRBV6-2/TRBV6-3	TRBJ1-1	TGTGCCAGCAGTCCCTCGGGTGGAAAAAGAAGTAACACTGAAGCTTTCTTT	CASSPSGGKRSNTEAFF
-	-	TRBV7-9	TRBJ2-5	TGTGCCAGCAGTTTCTTACCGGAGGGTCTCCGACCAGAGACCCAGTACTTC	CASSFLPEGLRPETQYF
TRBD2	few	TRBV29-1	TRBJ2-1	TGCAGCGTTGCCCCTAGCGGGGGGTACAATGAGCAGTTCTTC	CSVAPSGGYNEQFF
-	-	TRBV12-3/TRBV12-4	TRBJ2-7	TGTGCCAGCAACACGGGGGACACCGGCTCCTACGAGCAGTACTTC	CASNTGDTGSYEQYF
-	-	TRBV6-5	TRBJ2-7	TGTGCCAGCAGGAGGAGCTTCTCCTACGAGCAGTACTTC	CASRRSFSYEQYF
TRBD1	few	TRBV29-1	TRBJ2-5	TGCAGCGTTGAAGAGTTCAGAGATGGACAGGGTTGGGAGACCCAGTACTTC	CSVEEFRDGQGWETQYF
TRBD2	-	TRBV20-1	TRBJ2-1	TGCAGTGCTAGAGATCTAGTGGGACTAGCGTTCTATGAGCAGTTCTTC	CSARDLVGLAFYEQFF
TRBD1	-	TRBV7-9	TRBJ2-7	TGTGCCAGCAGCGGGACAGGGGGCCCTCTCCACGAGCAGTACTTC	CASSGTGGPLHEQYF
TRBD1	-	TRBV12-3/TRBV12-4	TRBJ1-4	TGTGCCAGCAGTGCGACAGGGAGGGGTGAAAAACTGTTTTTT	CASSATGRGEKLFF
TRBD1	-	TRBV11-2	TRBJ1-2	TGTGCCAGCAGCTACGGCCCACGGGACAGCTATGGCTACACCTTC	CASSYGPRDSYGYTF
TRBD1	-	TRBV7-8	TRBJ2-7	TGTGCCAGCAGCTTAGACCAGACAGGGTGGGACGAGCAGTACTTC	CASSLDQTGWDEQYF
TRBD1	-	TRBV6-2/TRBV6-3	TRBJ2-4	TGTGCCAGCAGTTACACCGGGACAGATAACATTCAGTACTTC	CASSYTGTDNIQYF
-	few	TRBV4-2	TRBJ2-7	TGTGCCAGCAGCCAGGAAGGTGGTTCGGCCTACGAGCAGTACTTC	CASSQEGGSAYEQYF
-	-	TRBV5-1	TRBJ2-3	TGCGCCAGCAGCTCCCAGGACCTTAGCGTACCAGATACGCAGTATTTT	CASSSQDLSVPDTQYF
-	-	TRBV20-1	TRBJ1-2	TGCAGTGCTAGAGATGTCGTGGCGGCAGGGCACTATGGCTACACCTTC	CSARDVVAAGHYGYTF
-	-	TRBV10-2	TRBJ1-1	TGCGCCAGCAGTGTCGAGGATGAAGCTTTCTTT	CASSVEDEAFF
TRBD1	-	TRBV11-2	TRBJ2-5	TGTGCCAGCAGCACGCAAGGGACAGGGAGAGAGACCCAGTACTTC	CASSTQGTGRETQYF
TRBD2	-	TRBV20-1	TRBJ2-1	TGCAGTGCTAGAGTTTACGGGAGGGCCCTGTTCTCCTACAATGAGCAGTTCTTC	CSARVYGRALFSYNEQFF
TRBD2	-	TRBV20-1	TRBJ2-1	TGCAGTGCCGCCTACCCGGGACTAGACTACAATGAGCAGTTCTTC	CSAAYPGLDYNEQFF
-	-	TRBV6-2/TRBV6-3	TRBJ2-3	TGTGCCAGCAGTTATCCTCCAACAGTGGCCACCATCACAGATACGCAGTATTTT	CASSYPPTVATITDTQYF
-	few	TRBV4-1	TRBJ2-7	TGCGCCAGCAGCCAAGTTCAAGTTAAGTACGAGCAGTACTTC	CASSQVQVKYEQYF
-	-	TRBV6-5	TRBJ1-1	TGTGCCAGCAGCCGTACGCCGACAGGGAACACTGAAGCTTTCTTT	CASSRTPTGNTEAFF
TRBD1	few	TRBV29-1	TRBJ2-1	TGCAGCGTCGAAGGGGGCAGGGGTTACAATGAGCAGTTCTTC	CSVEGGRGYNEQFF
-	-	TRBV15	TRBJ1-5	TGTGCCACCAGCAGGATCAGTGGTAGCAATCAGCCCCAGCATTTT	CATSRISGSNQPQHF
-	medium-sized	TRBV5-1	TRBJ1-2	TGCGCCAGCAGCTTCGGATCAGGGGCAGATGGCTACACCTTC	CASSFGSGADGYTF